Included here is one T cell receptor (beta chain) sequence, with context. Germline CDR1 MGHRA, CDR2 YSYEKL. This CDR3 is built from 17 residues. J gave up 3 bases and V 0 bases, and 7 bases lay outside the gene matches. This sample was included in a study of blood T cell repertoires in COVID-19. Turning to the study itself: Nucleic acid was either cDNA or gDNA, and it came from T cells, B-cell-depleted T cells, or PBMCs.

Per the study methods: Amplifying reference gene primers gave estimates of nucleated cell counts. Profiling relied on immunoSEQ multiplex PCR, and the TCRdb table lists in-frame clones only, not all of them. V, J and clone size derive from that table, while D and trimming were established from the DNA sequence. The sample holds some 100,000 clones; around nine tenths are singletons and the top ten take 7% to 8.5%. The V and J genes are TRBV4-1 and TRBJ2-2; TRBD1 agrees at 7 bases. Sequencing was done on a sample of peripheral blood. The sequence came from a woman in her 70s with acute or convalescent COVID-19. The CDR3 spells CASSQEAQTGYTGELFF. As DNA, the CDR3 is TGCGCCAGCAGCCAAGAGGCCCAGACAGGGTACACCGGGGAGCTGTTTTTT.